A selection of T cell receptor beta chains follows, all from one sample in a study of blood T cells in healthy people across ages. From the 5' RACE reads, TCRdb called clonotypes with MiXCR, one entry per CDR3 protein. This table has over 600,000 distinct CDR3 sequences, around 38% appearing once. The sample comprised blood. All receptors come from an elderly man in good health. Both conserved end residues are trimmed from each CDR3. D genes are given only for firm matches.

CDR3aa: ASSLAPVGGGFDGQQY
len: 16
j_gene: TRBJ2-5
v_gene: TRBV11-3
d_gene: TRBD2

CDR3aa: ASNGPGQGKEY
len: 11
j_gene: TRBJ2-5
v_gene: TRBV7-2
d_gene: TRBD1

CDR3aa: ASSESGTGVEKLF
len: 13
j_gene: TRBJ1-4
v_gene: TRBV2
d_gene: TRBD1

CDR3aa: ASSSQGGTGELF
len: 12
j_gene: TRBJ2-2
v_gene: TRBV4-3
d_gene: TRBD2

CDR3aa: ASSSDMNTEAF
len: 11
j_gene: TRBJ1-1
v_gene: TRBV6-2/TRBV6-3
d_gene: NA

CDR3aa: ASSSVRVQQVLSGANVLT
len: 18
j_gene: TRBJ2-6
v_gene: TRBV7-9
d_gene: NA

CDR3aa: ASSWRDVSYNEQF
len: 13
j_gene: TRBJ2-1
v_gene: TRBV27
d_gene: NA

CDR3aa: ASTPHQGIGYEQY
len: 13
j_gene: TRBJ2-7
v_gene: TRBV12-3/TRBV12-4
d_gene: NA

CDR3aa: ASSLMGTGGRIQETQY
len: 16
j_gene: TRBJ2-5
v_gene: TRBV11-2
d_gene: TRBD2

CDR3aa: ASRRLGGREQY
len: 11
j_gene: TRBJ2-7
v_gene: TRBV12-3/TRBV12-4
d_gene: NA

CDR3aa: ASSTWTGSSDTQY
len: 13
j_gene: TRBJ2-3
v_gene: TRBV7-8
d_gene: TRBD1

CDR3aa: ASSLGPRGTNTGELF
len: 15
j_gene: TRBJ2-2
v_gene: TRBV7-2
d_gene: NA

CDR3aa: ATSRDRVGYT
len: 10
j_gene: TRBJ1-2
v_gene: TRBV15
d_gene: NA

CDR3aa: ASSLVGQGAGNEQF
len: 14
j_gene: TRBJ2-1
v_gene: TRBV7-9
d_gene: TRBD1

CDR3aa: ASSQVGVSLGRARAYGYT
len: 18
j_gene: TRBJ1-2
v_gene: TRBV4-2
d_gene: NA

CDR3aa: ASSPTTGRSNGYT
len: 13
j_gene: TRBJ1-2
v_gene: TRBV27
d_gene: TRBD1

CDR3aa: ASSTQSGVYNEQF
len: 13
j_gene: TRBJ2-1
v_gene: TRBV7-9
d_gene: NA

CDR3aa: ASRSWRVGGRDIQY
len: 14
j_gene: TRBJ2-4
v_gene: TRBV7-9
d_gene: NA

CDR3aa: ASSPRPRTSGSYEQY
len: 15
j_gene: TRBJ2-7
v_gene: TRBV7-3
d_gene: TRBD2

CDR3aa: SVVSRGLVNTQY
len: 12
j_gene: TRBJ2-3
v_gene: TRBV29-1
d_gene: TRBD1

CDR3aa: ANSDGDRTDTQY
len: 12
j_gene: TRBJ2-3
v_gene: TRBV2
d_gene: NA

CDR3aa: ATSSEGTSGSTDTQY
len: 15
j_gene: TRBJ2-3
v_gene: TRBV15
d_gene: TRBD2

CDR3aa: SARKGVSEQY
len: 10
j_gene: NA
v_gene: TRBV20-1
d_gene: NA

CDR3aa: ASRQALKSSNTGELF
len: 15
j_gene: TRBJ2-2
v_gene: TRBV4-2
d_gene: NA

CDR3aa: ASSLEGDPYNEQF
len: 13
j_gene: TRBJ2-1
v_gene: TRBV5-1
d_gene: NA

CDR3aa: ASSSPGTSRNEQY
len: 13
j_gene: TRBJ2-7
v_gene: TRBV28
d_gene: NA

CDR3aa: SARDSLTGGMNTEAF
len: 15
j_gene: TRBJ1-1
v_gene: TRBV20-1
d_gene: TRBD1

CDR3aa: ASSQDRRQGHNYGYT
len: 15
j_gene: TRBJ1-2
v_gene: TRBV14
d_gene: TRBD1

CDR3aa: ASSARVASYEQY
len: 12
j_gene: TRBJ2-7
v_gene: TRBV2
d_gene: NA

CDR3aa: ASTNGQGRASTPLH
len: 14
j_gene: TRBJ1-6
v_gene: TRBV7-2
d_gene: TRBD1

CDR3aa: ASRQTEGVNSPLH
len: 13
j_gene: TRBJ1-6
v_gene: TRBV6-5
d_gene: NA